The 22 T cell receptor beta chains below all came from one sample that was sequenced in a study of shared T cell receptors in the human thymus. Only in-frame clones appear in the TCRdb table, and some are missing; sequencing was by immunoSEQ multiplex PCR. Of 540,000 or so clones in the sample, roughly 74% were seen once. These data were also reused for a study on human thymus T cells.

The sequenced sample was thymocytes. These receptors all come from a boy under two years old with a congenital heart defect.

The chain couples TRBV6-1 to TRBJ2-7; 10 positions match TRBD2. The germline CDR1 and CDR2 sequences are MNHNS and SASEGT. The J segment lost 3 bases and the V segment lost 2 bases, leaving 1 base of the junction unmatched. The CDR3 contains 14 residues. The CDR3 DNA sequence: TGTGCCAGCAGTGAAAAGCGGGAGGGCTACGAGCAGTACTTC. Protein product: CASSEKREGYEQYF.

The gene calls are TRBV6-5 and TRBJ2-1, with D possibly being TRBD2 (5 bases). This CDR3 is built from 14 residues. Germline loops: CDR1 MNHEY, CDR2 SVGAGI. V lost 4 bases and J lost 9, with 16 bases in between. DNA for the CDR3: TGTGCCAGCAGTTCGGACGTATACCGGGGTGAGCAGTTCTTC. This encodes CASSSDVYRGEQFF.

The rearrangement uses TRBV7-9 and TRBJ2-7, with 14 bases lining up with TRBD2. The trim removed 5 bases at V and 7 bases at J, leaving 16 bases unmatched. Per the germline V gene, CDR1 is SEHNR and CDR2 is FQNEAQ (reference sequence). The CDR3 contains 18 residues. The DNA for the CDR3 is TGTGCCAGCAGCCGATACGGACTAGCGGGAGGAAGCTCTACGGAGCAGTACTTC. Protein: CASSRYGLAGGSSTEQYF.

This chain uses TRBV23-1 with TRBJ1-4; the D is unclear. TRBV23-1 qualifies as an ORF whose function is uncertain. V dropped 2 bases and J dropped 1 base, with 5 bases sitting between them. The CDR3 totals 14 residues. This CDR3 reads CASSQGRTNEKLFF. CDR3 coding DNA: TGCGCCAGCAGTCAAGGCAGAACTAATGAAAAACTGTTTTTT.

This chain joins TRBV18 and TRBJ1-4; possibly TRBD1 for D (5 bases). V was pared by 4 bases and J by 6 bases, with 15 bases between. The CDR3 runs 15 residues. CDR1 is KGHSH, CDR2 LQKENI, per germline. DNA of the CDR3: TGTGCCAGCTCACGACGGGGGACTGAAGATGAAAAACTGTTTTTT. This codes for CASSRRGTEDEKLFF. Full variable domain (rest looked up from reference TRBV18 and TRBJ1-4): NAGVMQNPRHLVRRRGQEARLRCSPMKGHSHVYWYRQLPEEGLKFMVYLQKENIIDESGMPKERFSAEFPKEGPSILRIQQVVRGDSAAYFCASSRRGTEDEKLFFGSGTQLSVL.

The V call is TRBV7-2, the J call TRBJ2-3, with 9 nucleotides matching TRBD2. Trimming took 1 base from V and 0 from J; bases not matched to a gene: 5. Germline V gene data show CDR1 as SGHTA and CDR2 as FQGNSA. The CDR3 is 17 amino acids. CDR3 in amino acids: CASSLELAGTSTDTQYF. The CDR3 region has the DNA TGTGCCAGCAGCTTAGAGCTAGCGGGAACTAGCACAGATACGCAGTATTTT.

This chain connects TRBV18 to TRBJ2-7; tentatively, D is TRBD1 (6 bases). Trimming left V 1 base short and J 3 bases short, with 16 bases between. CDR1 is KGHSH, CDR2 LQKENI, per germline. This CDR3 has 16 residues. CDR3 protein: CASSPRFGTRDYEQYF. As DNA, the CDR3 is TGTGCCAGCTCACCACGGTTTGGGACAAGAGACTACGAGCAGTACTTC.

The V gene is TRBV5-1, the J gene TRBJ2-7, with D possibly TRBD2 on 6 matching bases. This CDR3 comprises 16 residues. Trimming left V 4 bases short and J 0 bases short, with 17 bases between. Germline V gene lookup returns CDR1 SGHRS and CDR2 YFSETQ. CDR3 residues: CASSPSSRGSSYEQYF. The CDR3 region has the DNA TGCGCCAGCAGCCCGAGTAGCCGGGGGAGCTCCTACGAGCAGTACTTC.

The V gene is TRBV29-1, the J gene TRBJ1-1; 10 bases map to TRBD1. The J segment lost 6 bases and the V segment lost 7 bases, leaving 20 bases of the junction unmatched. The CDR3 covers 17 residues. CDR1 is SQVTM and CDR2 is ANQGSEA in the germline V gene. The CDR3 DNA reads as TGCAGCGCCCAAGGGGGTGAGCCGGGACAGGGGTGGCCTGAAGCTTTCTTT. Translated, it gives CSAQGGEPGQGWPEAFF.

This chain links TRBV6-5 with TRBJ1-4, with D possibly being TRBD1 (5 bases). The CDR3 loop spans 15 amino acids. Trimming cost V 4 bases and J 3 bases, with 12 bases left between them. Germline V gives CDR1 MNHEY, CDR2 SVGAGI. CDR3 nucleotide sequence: TGTGCCAGCAGTTGTGGGGGGTCAGCTAATGAAAAACTGTTTTTT. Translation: CASSCGGSANEKLFF.

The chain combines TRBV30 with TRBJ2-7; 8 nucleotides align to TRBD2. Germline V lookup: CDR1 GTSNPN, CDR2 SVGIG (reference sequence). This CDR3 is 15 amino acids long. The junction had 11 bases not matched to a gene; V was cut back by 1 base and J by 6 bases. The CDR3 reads CAWSARSGRGGEQYF. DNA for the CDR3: TGTGCCTGGAGTGCCCGGTCCGGGAGGGGGGGCGAGCAGTACTTC.

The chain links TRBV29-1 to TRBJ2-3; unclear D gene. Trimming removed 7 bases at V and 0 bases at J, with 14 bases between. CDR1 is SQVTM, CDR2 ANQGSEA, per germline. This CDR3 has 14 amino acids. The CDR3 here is CSAPDISSTDTQYF. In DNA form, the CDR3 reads TGCAGCGCACCTGACATTTCTAGCACAGATACGCAGTATTTT.

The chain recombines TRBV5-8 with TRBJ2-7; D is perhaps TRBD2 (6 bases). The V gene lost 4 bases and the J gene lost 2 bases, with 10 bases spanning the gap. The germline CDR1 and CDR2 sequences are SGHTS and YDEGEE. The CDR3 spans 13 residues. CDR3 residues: CASSRGWAYEQYF. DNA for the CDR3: TGTGCCAGCAGCCGGGGGTGGGCCTACGAGCAGTACTTC.

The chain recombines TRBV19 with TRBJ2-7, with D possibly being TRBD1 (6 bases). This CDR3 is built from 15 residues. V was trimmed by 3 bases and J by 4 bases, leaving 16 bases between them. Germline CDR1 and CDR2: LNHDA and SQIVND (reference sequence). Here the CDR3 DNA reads TGTGCCAGTAGTATGGGAAACAGGGTAGCGTACGAGCAGTACTTC. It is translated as CASSMGNRVAYEQYF. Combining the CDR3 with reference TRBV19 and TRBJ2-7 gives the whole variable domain DGGITQSPKYLFRKEGQNVTLSCEQNLNHDAMYWYRQDPGQGLRLIYYSQIVNDFQKGDIAEGYSVSREKKESFPLTVTSAQKNPTAFYLCASSMGNRVAYEQYFGPGTRLTVT.

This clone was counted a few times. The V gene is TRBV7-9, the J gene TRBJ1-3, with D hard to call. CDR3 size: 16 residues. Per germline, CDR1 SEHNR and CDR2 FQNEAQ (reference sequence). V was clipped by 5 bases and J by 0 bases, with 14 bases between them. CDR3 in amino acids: CASSPPPGISGNTIYF. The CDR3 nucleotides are TGTGCCAGCAGCCCCCCCCCGGGGATCTCTGGAAACACCATATATTTT.

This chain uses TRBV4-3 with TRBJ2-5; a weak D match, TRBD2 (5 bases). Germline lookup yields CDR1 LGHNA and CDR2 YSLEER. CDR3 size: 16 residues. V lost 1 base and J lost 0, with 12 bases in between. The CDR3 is CASSQVRGHHQETQYF. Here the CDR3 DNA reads TGCGCCAGCAGCCAAGTTCGAGGGCACCACCAAGAGACCCAGTACTTC.

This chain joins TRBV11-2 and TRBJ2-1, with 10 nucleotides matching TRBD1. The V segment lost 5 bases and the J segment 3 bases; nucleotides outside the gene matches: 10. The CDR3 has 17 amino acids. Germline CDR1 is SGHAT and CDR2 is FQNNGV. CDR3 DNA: TGTGCCAGCAGCGTGAGACCGGGACAGGGGTACTACAATGAGCAGTTCTTC. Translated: CASSVRPGQGYYNEQFF.

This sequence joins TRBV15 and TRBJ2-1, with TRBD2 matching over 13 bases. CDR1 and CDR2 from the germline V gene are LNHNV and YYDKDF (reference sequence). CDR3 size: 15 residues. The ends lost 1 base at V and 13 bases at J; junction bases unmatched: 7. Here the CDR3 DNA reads TGTGCCACCAGCAGAGGGAGGACTAGCGGGGGACCTCAGTTCTTC. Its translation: CATSRGRTSGGPQFF.

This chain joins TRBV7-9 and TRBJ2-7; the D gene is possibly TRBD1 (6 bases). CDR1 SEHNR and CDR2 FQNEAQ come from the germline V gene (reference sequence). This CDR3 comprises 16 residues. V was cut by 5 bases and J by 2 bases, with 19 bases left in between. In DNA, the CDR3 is TGTGCCAGCAGCCTATACAGGGATAAGCTGCCCTACGAGCAGTACTTC. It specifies CASSLYRDKLPYEQYF. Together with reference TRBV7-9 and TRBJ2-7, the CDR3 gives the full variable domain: DTGVSQNPRHKITKRGQNVTFRCDPISEHNRLYWYRQTLGQGPEFLTYFQNEAQLEKSRLLSDRFSAERPKGSFSTLEIQRTEQGDSAMYLCASSLYRDKLPYEQYFGPGTRLTVT.

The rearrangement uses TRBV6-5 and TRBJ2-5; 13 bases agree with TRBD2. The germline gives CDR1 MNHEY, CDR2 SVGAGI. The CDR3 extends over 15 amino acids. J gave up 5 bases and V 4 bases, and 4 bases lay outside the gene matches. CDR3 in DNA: TGTGCCAGCAGTTTTGGACTAGCGGGAGACGAGACCCAGTACTTC. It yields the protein CASSFGLAGDETQYF.

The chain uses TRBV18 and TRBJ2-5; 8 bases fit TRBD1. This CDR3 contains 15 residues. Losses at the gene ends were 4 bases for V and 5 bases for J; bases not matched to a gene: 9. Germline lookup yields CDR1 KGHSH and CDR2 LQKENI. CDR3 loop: CASSLRTGKMETQYF. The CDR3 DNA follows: TGTGCCAGCTCACTTAGGACAGGGAAAATGGAGACCCAGTACTTC.

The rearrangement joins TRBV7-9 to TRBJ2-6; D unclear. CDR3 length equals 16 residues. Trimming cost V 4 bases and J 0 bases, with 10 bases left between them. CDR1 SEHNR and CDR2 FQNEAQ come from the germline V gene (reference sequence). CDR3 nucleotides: TGTGCCAGCAGCTACCCGGAGATCTCTGGGGCCAACGTCCTGACTTTC. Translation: CASSYPEISGANVLTF.